This entry concerns a single T cell receptor beta chain. Its antigen is unknown. Qualities for individual bases were not recorded, and no much larger clone is one base off. In the same sample, other DNA sequences code for this CDR3. The High Capacity cDNA Reverse Transcription Kit was used to reverse transcribe all of the isolated RNA, meaning that expressed TCRB transcripts were what got sequenced. Deep immunoSEQ sequencing was performed on naive, central memory and regulatory T cell samples, with an average of around 3.5 million total reads per sample. After sorted cells were lysed in RLT buffer, RNA was extracted with DNase-treated RNeasy Micro or Mini kits, with the choice depending on cell number. To prevent cross-contamination, every cell subset was processed on its own, while patient and healthy donor samples were processed together. Using the immunoSEQ multiplex PCR, TCRB sequences were amplified from cDNA into 87-bp fragments spanning the CDR3 region. Sequencing of the amplicons was done on the Illumina HiSeq platform. In the authors' own workflow: Synthetic template baselines were used to correct PCR bias computationally, reads within Hamming distance 2 were collapsed, and singletons that could not be merged were discarded. By aligning reads against IMGT, V, D and J genes, CDR3 length, and insertions or deletions at six rearrangement sites were assigned. Clonotype counts were normalized to sorted cell number within each subset before computing true diversity and Gini coefficients with the tcR R package. The overlap coefficient, calculated on TCRB nucleotide sequences, was used to measure repertoire sharing. Held by TCRdb, this immuneACCESS table contains in-frame sequences only and omits some clones. Under half of the omission traces to an unresolved V gene where checked; the cause of the rest is unknown. The DNA gave D and trimming, while V, J and clone size come from that table. A total of about 160,000 clones appear in this sample, over 7.5% of them only once. The ten largest clones represent 0.65% of the sample.

Each donor gave one peripheral blood draw, averaging approximately 0.12 L, which was collected into heparinised tubes. A BD FACSAria II and a panel including CD45RO, CCR7, CD25, CD127, CD95 and CD27 were used to sort naive, central memory, regulatory and stem cell-like memory CD4+ T cells. Every sorted population had a purity above 95%. Right away, PBMCs were isolated by Lymphoprep density gradient centrifugation and were stained directly, with no culture step. So that batch effects would be minimized, each experiment stained and sorted samples in pairs, pairing one healthy donor with one patient. The data derive from a study of beta chain features in type 1 diabetes (dated by TCRdb to the late 2010s). About the investigation overall: Mean age, gender distribution, total cell number and subset yield did not differ between patients and healthy donors. A total of 90 million to 140 million sorted cells were examined across all samples, and RNA yield correlated strongly with the number of cells per subset. The study compared the TCRB repertoires of sorted circulating CD4+ T cell subsets in recently diagnosed type 1 diabetes patients with those in matched healthy donors. Regulatory and stem cell-like memory subsets were obtained from only 8 patients and roughly 8 healthy donors, while naive and central memory subsets were obtained from all 30 or so donors. Summary of the overall study and its limitations: Because cDNA was sequenced instead of genomic DNA, activated cells with high expression could be over-represented, although the groups did not differ in activation or CD3 levels. Naive, central memory and regulatory TCRB repertoires appeared to be more alike among patients than among healthy donors. At VDJ recombination sites, type 1 diabetes patients had fewer insertions and more deleted nucleotides, which implies abnormalities in thymic rearrangement. Because the HLA sub-analyses included only small numbers of individuals, any influence of HLA type on TCRB rearrangement was left unresolved. A moderate but significant shortening of TCRB CDR3 length was observed in type 1 diabetes patients in all four CD4+ subsets. Shorter templates might be favored by PCR, yet because patient and control samples were amplified and corrected together, any such skew would affect both groups equally.

V gives up 1 base and J gives up 2 bases, and the segment between their germline ends measures 6 bases. There are 13 amino acids in the CDR3, from cysteine to phenylalanine inclusive. Left in the record is the CDR3 DNA by itself, 39 bases read in frame from the first base. CDR1 GTSNPN and CDR2 SVGIG were looked up in the germline V gene (reference sequence). Input material: central memory CD4+ T cells from blood. The sequence joins TRBV30 to TRBJ1-5; the D gene cannot be resolved reliably. This clonotype originated in a young man in good health. The CDR3: CAWSGTGNQPQHF. The nucleotide sequence reads as follows: TGTGCCTGGAGTGGAACAGGCAATCAGCCCCAGCATTTT.